The 6 T cell receptor beta chains below were found in one sample sequenced in a study of shared clonotypes between healthy human individuals. Terminally differentiated effector memory CD45RA+ cells were excluded by CCR7 positive selection of CD45RO-negative cells. Generated by immunoSEQ multiplex PCR, the TCRdb table keeps only in-frame clones and is missing some. This sample has nearly 2 million clones; about 95% occur once, and the top ten carry approximately 1%. Sequenced sample: naive CD8+ T cells sorted from blood. The receptors were sampled from a man aged 18 to 35 in good health.

This rearrangement joins TRBV27 to TRBJ2-7; the D call may be TRBD1 or TRBD2 (6 bases each). The germline CDR1 and CDR2 sequences are MNHEY and SMNVEV (reference sequence). Trimming pared 6 bases from V and 9 bases from J, leaving 24 bases between. This CDR3 region has 15 residues. The CDR3 sequence is CASRSNRAGSVGQYF. DNA of the CDR3: TGTGCCAGCAGGTCTAACAGGGCGGGATCCGTGGGGCAGTACTTC.

Details on this clone: One end of the junction does not line up with germline, which may come from a read error. The V call is TRBV7-9, the J call TRBJ1-2, with 7 bases fitting TRBD1. The CDR3 runs 16 residues. Looked up from germline, CDR1 is SEHNR and CDR2 is FQNEAQ (reference sequence). CDR3 amino acids: CASSLAGTEYDYGYTF. The CDR3 DNA is TGTGCCAGCAGTTTAGCAGGGACAGAGTACGACTATGGCTACACCTTC.

This CDR3 is CASSEEEERIRNNEQFF. CDR3 nucleotide sequence: TGTGCCAGCAGTGAGGAGGAGGAGCGGATCAGGAACAATGAGCAGTTCTTC. This sequence joins TRBV2 and TRBJ2-1; a weak D match, TRBD2 (5 bases). The V end was cut by 3 bases, the J end by 5 bases, with 20 bases between. CDR3 length: 17 residues. Germline-derived CDR1 and CDR2 are SNHLY and FYNNEI. Complete variable domain (other parts from reference TRBV2 and TRBJ2-1): EPEVTQTPSHQVTQMGQEVILRCVPISNHLYFYWYRQILGQKVEFLVSFYNNEISEKSEIFDDQFSVERPDGSNFTLKIRSTKLEDSAMYFCASSEEEERIRNNEQFFGPGTRLTVL.

As to this clone: The germline gene is not matched at one end of the junction; a read error may be the cause. CDR3 bases: TGTGCCAGCGGTGAAGATGGAGAAGGCTACACCTTC. Translating gives CASGEDGEGYTF. The genes are TRBV6-1 and TRBJ1-2; D ambiguous. The CDR3 is 12 residues long. Germline V gives CDR1 MNHNS, CDR2 SASEGT.

The CDR3 DNA sequence: TGTGCCAGCAGTCGGGACAGGGTGGGCTCTGGGGCCAACGTCCTGACTTTC. This gives the protein CASSRDRVGSGANVLTF. The chain employs TRBV28 and TRBJ2-6; 9 bases line up with TRBD1. The CDR3 is 17 residues long. Germline trimming cut 5 bases from V and 0 bases from J; bases unmatched to any gene: 5. The germline V gene encodes CDR1 MDHEN and CDR2 SYDVKM.

The chain joins TRBV2 to TRBJ2-5; maybe TRBD1 (6 bases). This CDR3 contains 15 residues. Deletions cut 0 bases from V and 5 bases from J, with 13 bases between. Per the germline V gene, CDR1 is SNHLY and CDR2 is FYNNEI. CDR3 sequence reads: CASSEAVGALETQYF. The CDR3 bases are TGTGCCAGCAGTGAAGCCGTGGGGGCTCTCGAGACCCAGTACTTC.